This is a list of T cell receptor beta chains from one sample in a study of cytomegalovirus exposure and HLA in healthy donors. Profiled with immunoSEQ multiplex PCR; TCRdb holds only in-frame clones, not every one. The sample consists of around 99,000 clones, roughly two thirds of them appearing once. Sequencing was carried out using PBMCs. Receptor source: a woman aged 25 to 39 in good health and CMV-seronegative. CDR3s leave out the opening cysteine and the closing phenylalanine or tryptophan. The D gene is left open where the match is weak.

D	V	J	CDR3
-	TRBV18	TRBJ1-2	ASSPNTLDGYGYT
-	TRBV19	TRBJ1-5	ATESQGGNQPQH
-	TRBV4-3	TRBJ1-4	ASSLAGPTNEKLF
-	TRBV4-1	-	ASSQVDNSYEQY
-	TRBV11-2	TRBJ2-2	ASSLDGTYTGELF
-	TRBV29-1	TRBJ2-1	SVELRGNEQF
TRBD2	TRBV5-1	TRBJ2-3	ASSLDSGGAGDTQY
TRBD1	TRBV28	TRBJ2-7	ATSAGTGFYEQY
-	TRBV9	TRBJ2-2	ASSVVSGIWTGELF
-	TRBV28	-	ASSSTRTGEQY
TRBD2	TRBV5-4	TRBJ2-5	ASRALAGPQETQY
-	TRBV5-1	TRBJ1-6	ASSLLTSYNSPLH
-	TRBV28	TRBJ2-3	ASSLTTADTQY
-	TRBV19	TRBJ1-6	ASSPAGSYNSPLH
-	TRBV16	TRBJ1-2	ASSAHDSQYGYT
TRBD1	TRBV5-1	TRBJ1-4	ASSWDRETNEKLF
-	TRBV18	TRBJ1-6	ASSPKTVTGFLH
-	TRBV27	TRBJ2-4	ASSKHRRERVLENIQY
-	TRBV7-2	TRBJ1-4	ASCRSGVGEKLF
-	TRBV7-9	TRBJ1-1	ASSLGRLNTEAF
TRBD2	TRBV5-1	TRBJ2-2	ASSSRLAGGTGELF
TRBD2	TRBV5-1	TRBJ2-1	ASNSLLKAGGHNEQF
-	TRBV7-9	TRBJ2-3	ASSLDRFSTDTQY
TRBD2	TRBV19	TRBJ2-3	ASSTGLGESRTQY
-	TRBV7-2	TRBJ2-1	ASSSYRGEQF
TRBD1	TRBV19	TRBJ1-4	ASSVEGQRNEKLF
-	TRBV5-1	TRBJ1-1	ASSPVPSGLYNTEAF
-	TRBV7-9	TRBJ1-5	ASSFGGGEPQH
-	TRBV11-3	TRBJ2-2	ASSLVATPNTGELF
TRBD2	TRBV5-6	TRBJ2-7	ASSWASSGGLISYEQY
-	TRBV4-3	TRBJ2-2	ASSQRGNGELF
-	TRBV6-5	TRBJ1-3	ASSYRRGRPGNTIY
TRBD2	TRBV27	TRBJ2-3	ASSSSGDTNTQY
TRBD1	TRBV5-1	TRBJ2-6	ASSLSGTGSGANVLT
-	TRBV30	TRBJ1-3	AWSTRSSGNTIY
TRBD1	TRBV29-1	TRBJ2-5	SVGSGTAEETQY
-	TRBV4-2	TRBJ1-2	ASSQTGPAGGYT
TRBD1	TRBV6-5	TRBJ1-3	ASSYGQGDTNTIY
-	TRBV5-1	TRBJ1-2	ASSSDGGLKGGYT
-	TRBV9	TRBJ2-3	ASSLVASHTDTQY
-	TRBV30	TRBJ1-1	AWSGGSGGDAEAF
TRBD1	TRBV9	TRBJ2-2	ASSGTGGLPGELF
-	TRBV10-1	TRBJ2-2	ASSEMAGGRSTGELF
-	TRBV7-9	TRBJ1-2	ASSPNRDHYGYT
-	TRBV5-1	TRBJ2-5	ASSLGQVLETQY
-	TRBV5-5	TRBJ1-3	ASSLVPVSGNTIY
-	TRBV7-3	TRBJ1-1	ASSTTGGDTEAF